These T cell receptor beta chains were read from a single sample in a study of early T cells in non-severe SARS-CoV-2 infection. TCRdb re-called the 5' RACE reads through MiXCR, storing one row per CDR3 protein. This table holds around 70,000 distinct CDR3 sequences, 10% to 15% found once. The source material was whole blood. These TCRs come from an adult who was a healthcare worker with PCR-confirmed SARS-CoV-2 infection or an uninfected control (not recorded which). Each CDR3 is given with its conserved first and last residue. Each record gives: V gene, clone size, J gene, D gene, CDR3 DNA, CDR3 protein. D genes are given only for firm matches. Clone sizes are given selectively: once, few, many, or a class where the clone is expanded.

v_gene: TRBV13; abundance: few; j_gene: TRBJ2-1; d_gene: TRBD2; CDR3nt: TGTGCCAGCAGCCCACGGATTAGCGGGAAGTACAATGAGCAGTTCTTC; CDR3aa: CASSPRISGKYNEQFF
v_gene: TRBV11-3; abundance: many; j_gene: TRBJ2-1; d_gene: TRBD2; CDR3nt: TGTGCCAGCAGTAGCGGGAGGGGTATGGGGAATGAGCAGTTCTTC; CDR3aa: CASSSGRGMGNEQFF
v_gene: TRBV20-1; abundance: many; j_gene: TRBJ2-3; d_gene: .; CDR3nt: TGCAGTGCCGCTAAACAGGAGACGGATACGCAGTATTTT; CDR3aa: CSAAKQETDTQYF
v_gene: TRBV24-1; abundance: few; j_gene: TRBJ2-1; d_gene: TRBD1; CDR3nt: TGTGCCACCGGGACAGGGATCTACAATGAGCAGTTCTTC; CDR3aa: CATGTGIYNEQFF
v_gene: TRBV11-2; abundance: .; j_gene: TRBJ2-3; d_gene: TRBD2; CDR3nt: TGTGCCAGCAGCCCCCGCGAGAGCGGGAGTACAGATACGCAGTATTTT; CDR3aa: CASSPRESGSTDTQYF
v_gene: TRBV20-1; abundance: .; j_gene: TRBJ2-1; d_gene: TRBD2; CDR3nt: TGCAGTGCTAGGGCCCTAGCGGGGGCCCATGAGCAGTTCTTC; CDR3aa: CSARALAGAHEQFF
v_gene: TRBV9; abundance: .; j_gene: TRBJ2-1; d_gene: .; CDR3nt: TGTGCCAGCAGCGTAGAACCCTTCCCGGCCTACAATGAGCAGTTCTTC; CDR3aa: CASSVEPFPAYNEQFF
v_gene: TRBV30; abundance: many; j_gene: TRBJ1-5; d_gene: .; CDR3nt: TGTGCCTGGAGTGGGGGGCAGCTTCAGCCCCAGCATTTT; CDR3aa: CAWSGGQLQPQHF
v_gene: TRBV29-1; abundance: many; j_gene: TRBJ1-5; d_gene: .; CDR3nt: TGCAGCGTTGCCAGCGCGACCTATAGCAATCAGCCCCAGCATTTT; CDR3aa: CSVASATYSNQPQHF
v_gene: TRBV3-1; abundance: few; j_gene: TRBJ2-3; d_gene: TRBD2; CDR3nt: TGTGCCAGCAGTTCGACTAGCGGCACAGATACGCAGTATTTT; CDR3aa: CASSSTSGTDTQYF
v_gene: TRBV28; abundance: many; j_gene: TRBJ1-1; d_gene: .; CDR3nt: TGTGCCAGCAGTTCGGGTGTTAGTGAAGCTTTCTTT; CDR3aa: CASSSGVSEAFF
v_gene: TRBV27; abundance: .; j_gene: TRBJ2-1; d_gene: TRBD2; CDR3nt: TGTGCCAGCAGTTTCACTAGCGGGGTCTACAATGAGCAGTTCTTC; CDR3aa: CASSFTSGVYNEQFF
v_gene: TRBV7-8; abundance: many; j_gene: TRBJ2-5; d_gene: TRBD1; CDR3nt: TGTGCCAGCAGCCGCCGGGACAGGGCCGGGCCGACCCAGTACTTC; CDR3aa: CASSRRDRAGPTQYF
v_gene: TRBV5-1; abundance: few; j_gene: TRBJ2-1; d_gene: .; CDR3nt: TGCGCCAGCAGCCTGGCCTCCAGGGGAGGGGGCAATGAGCAGTTCTTC; CDR3aa: CASSLASRGGGNEQFF